One sample yielded the 4 T cell receptor beta chains listed below, sequenced in a study of shared T cell receptors in the human thymus. Sequencing used immunoSEQ multiplex PCR; TCRdb keeps in-frame clones, though not all of them. The sample holds roughly 410,000 clones, just under 95% seen once. The specimen sequenced was thymocytes. These TCRs come from a human donor.

This chain joins TRBV5-1 and TRBJ2-1; 8 positions match TRBD2. The V gene's germline CDR1 is SGHRS and CDR2 YFSETQ. The CDR3 covers 18 residues. V was pared by 2 bases and J by 3 bases, with 13 bases of the junction left unmatched. The CDR3 DNA follows: TGCGCCAGCAGCTTCCCTCCCGACCCGGGACTAGACTACAATGAGCAGTTCTTC. It specifies CASSFPPDPGLDYNEQFF.

CDR3 residues: CASSDLAGPCTDTQYF. CDR3 coding DNA: TGTGCCAGCAGTGATCTTGCGGGACCCTGCACAGATACGCAGTATTTT. This chain connects TRBV25-1 to TRBJ2-3; tentatively, D is TRBD2 (6 bases). V was shortened by 3 bases and J by 1 base, with 14 bases between the two germline ends. CDR3 length: 16 residues. Germline lookup yields CDR1 MGHDK and CDR2 SYGVNS.

The chain uses TRBV18 and TRBJ2-1; D is perhaps TRBD1 (6 bases). The V end was cut by 0 bases, the J end by 5 bases, with 17 bases between. Germline V gene data show CDR1 as KGHSH and CDR2 as LQKENI. The CDR3 contains 17 residues. Here the CDR3 reads CASSPPGHIWADNEQFF. The CDR3 nucleotides are TGTGCCAGCTCACCACCGGGACATATATGGGCCGACAATGAGCAGTTCTTC.

A single count supports this clone. The J gene is TRBJ2-7, the V gene TRBV28, with 7 bases aligning to TRBD1. Germline CDR1 MDHEN, CDR2 SYDVKM. Trimming took 5 bases from V and 4 from J; bases not matched to a gene: 11. This CDR3 has 15 residues. The CDR3 region has the DNA TGTGCCAGCAGTGGGGGCCTACAGGGGTGGTACGAGCAGTACTTC. This encodes CASSGGLQGWYEQYF.